The clone carrying this T cell receptor (beta chain) was seen only a few times. No antigen is known for it. The sample belongs to a study of beta chain features in type 1 diabetes. Study summary: Across the samples, around 110,000,000 sorted cells were examined in total.

The CDR3 sequence is 15 residues long. Per germline, CDR1 MNHEY and CDR2 SVGAGI. V was trimmed by 2 bases and J by 5 bases, leaving 15 bases between them. General observations from the study: VDJ junctions sequenced from type 1 diabetes patients showed fewer insertions and more deletions.

TCRB transcripts that were expressed got sequenced, as all of the isolated RNA had been reverse transcribed. TCRdb's copy holds only in-frame clones and misses some; the assay was immunoSEQ multiplex PCR. The table records approximately 120,000 clones, about two fifths of them present only once. The sequence came from a woman younger than 30 in good health. Sequencing used stem cell memory CD4+ T cells from blood. This chain joins TRBV6-5 and TRBJ2-5; D is possibly TRBD2 (5 bases). CDR3 sequence: CASSYGLARLETQYF. The CDR3 nucleotides read TGTGCCAGCAGTTACGGTCTAGCACGGTTGGAGACCCAGTACTTC.